A selection of T cell receptor beta chains follows, all from one sample in a study of T cells in localized non-small cell lung cancer. The repertoire was sequenced with immunoSEQ multiplex PCR; TCRdb's copy has only in-frame clones and lacks some. The data show more than 35,000 clones, around nine tenths seen once. Sequencing used peripheral blood, obtained before any cancer treatment. These receptors came from a female donor older than 55 with stage I lung adenocarcinoma. Both conserved end residues are part of each CDR3. D genes are given only for firm matches. Clone size is shown for a subset of rows, as once, few, many or a class of expanded clone.

clone_size,v_call,d_call,j_call,cdr3_nt,cdr3_aa
NA,TRBV19,NA,TRBJ2-2,TGTGCCAGTAGTATAGGCCAGGGTGTGGGGAACACCGGGGAGCTGTTTTTT,CASSIGQGVGNTGELFF
once,TRBV5-1,NA,TRBJ2-1,TGCGCCAGCAGCTTGGGGCCAGCTTACAATGAGCAGTTCTTC,CASSLGPAYNEQFF
few,TRBV7-9,NA,TRBJ1-2,TGTGCCAGCACCCCGAGGGGAGGTGAGAACTATGGCTACACCTTC,CASTPRGGENYGYTF
NA,TRBV5-1,TRBD1,TRBJ1-4,TGCGCCAGCAGATTTAGACAGGGACCCAATGAAAAACTGTTTTTT,CASRFRQGPNEKLFF
once,TRBV7-6,TRBD1,TRBJ1-5,TGTGCCAGCAGCTGGGGGGGGACAGTTTCTGAGCCCCAGCATTTT,CASSWGGTVSEPQHF
NA,TRBV4-2,TRBD1,TRBJ2-1,TGTGCCAGCAGCCATTCGGGGACAGTACTAGACAATGAGCAGTTCTTC,CASSHSGTVLDNEQFF
NA,TRBV7-8,TRBD1,TRBJ1-6,TGTGCCAGCAGCTTAGCGCCGGACAGGGGAGCACCCCTCCACTTT,CASSLAPDRGAPLHF
NA,TRBV27,NA,TRBJ1-2,TGTGCCAGCAGCCAAGGGGGGATTCGGGGCTACACCTTC,CASSQGGIRGYTF
NA,TRBV5-6,NA,TRBJ1-1,TGTGCCAGCAGCTTGGTTGCGGGGTATGAAGCTTTCTTT,CASSLVAGYEAFF
NA,TRBV7-9,NA,TRBJ1-4,TGTGCCAGCAGCTTTCCGGGGGTGGAAAAACTGTTTTTT,CASSFPGVEKLFF
NA,TRBV11-3,NA,TRBJ2-1,TGTGCCAGCAGCTTAGTCGAGGGGGGTGAGCAGTTCTTC,CASSLVEGGEQFF
NA,TRBV4-1,TRBD1,TRBJ1-6,TGCGCCAGCAGCCAACTTAACAGGGGGCGAAGTGGTTCACCCCTCCACTTT,CASSQLNRGRSGSPLHF
NA,TRBV5-5,TRBD2,TRBJ2-5,TGTGCCAGCAGCTTGGAAGCGTTAGCGGGGGGGGAAATCGAGACCCAGTACTTC,CASSLEALAGGEIETQYF
NA,TRBV5-1,NA,TRBJ1-1,TGCGCCAGCAGCTTGGAGTATGCGGGCAACACTGAAGCTTTCTTT,CASSLEYAGNTEAFF
NA,TRBV19,NA,TRBJ1-1,TGTGCCAGTAGCTTATATCGAGGGACTGAAGCTTTCTTT,CASSLYRGTEAFF
NA,TRBV29-1,NA,TRBJ1-1,TGCAGCGTCATACAGGGACCGAACACTGAAGCTTTCTTT,CSVIQGPNTEAFF
few,TRBV21-1,NA,TRBJ1-5,TGTGCCAGCAGCCCCCGCTTGGGGCCCAACAATCAGCCCCAGCATTTT,CASSPRLGPNNQPQHF
NA,TRBV7-6,NA,TRBJ2-2,TGTGCCAGCAGCTTAGAAGGGGGGATTGGGGAGCTGTTTTTT,CASSLEGGIGELFF
NA,TRBV6-6,TRBD1,TRBJ1-2,TGTGCCAGCAGAACCACCGGGACAGGCGTCTATGGCTACACCTTC,CASRTTGTGVYGYTF
NA,TRBV6-6,NA,TRBJ1-3,TGTGCCAGCACGAGGGAGGGAGGCTCTGGAAACACCATATATTTT,CASTREGGSGNTIYF
NA,TRBV19,TRBD1,TRBJ1-1,TGTGCCAGTACCATAAGCGCAACAGGGGGTGTTGAATTAGGCACTGAAGCTTTCTTT,CASTISATGGVELGTEAFF
NA,TRBV7-6,NA,TRBJ2-5,TGTGCCAGCAGCTTGGGCGGAAACCAAGAGACCCAGTACTTC,CASSLGGNQETQYF
NA,TRBV5-4,TRBD2,TRBJ2-1,TGTGCCAGCAGCTTGGGAGCGGGGGGGCTGGGTGAGCAGTTCTTC,CASSLGAGGLGEQFF